This entry describes one TCR beta chain. The antigen is unknown. Each patient relapsed following autologous stem cell transplantation, and prior brentuximab vedotin exposure differed. Magnetic negative selection purified CD4+ T cells from thawed PBMCs. Patients had relapsed/refractory classical Hodgkin lymphoma with complete response, partial response or progressive disease as best response. V dropped 0 bases and J dropped 8; count of bases not matched to a gene: 5. Germline V gives CDR1 MNHNY, CDR2 SVGAGI (reference sequence). The CDR3 covers 15 residues. The record originates from a study of PD-1 blockade in classical Hodgkin lymphoma. At the level of the study: Intravenous delivery of nivolumab at 3 mg/kg to patients occurred every 2 weeks.

Measured with immunoSEQ multiplex PCR; TCRdb has only the in-frame clones, and not every one. The sample records about 35,000 clones, 90% being singletons. Study results and limitations: Newly diagnosed patients had baseline TCR diversity that was reportedly lower than that of healthy donors. The study found complete responders had baseline diversity similar to newly diagnosed patients.

The chain combines TRBV6-6 with TRBJ1-4, with TRBD1 matching 8 bases. The TCR was taken from a human donor with classical Hodgkin lymphoma. The sample in question was CD4+ T cells from blood, obtained at baseline. In DNA, the CDR3 is TGTGCCAGCAGTTACTCACAGGGGGAACTAGAAAAACTGTTTTTT. Protein product: CASSYSQGELEKLFF.